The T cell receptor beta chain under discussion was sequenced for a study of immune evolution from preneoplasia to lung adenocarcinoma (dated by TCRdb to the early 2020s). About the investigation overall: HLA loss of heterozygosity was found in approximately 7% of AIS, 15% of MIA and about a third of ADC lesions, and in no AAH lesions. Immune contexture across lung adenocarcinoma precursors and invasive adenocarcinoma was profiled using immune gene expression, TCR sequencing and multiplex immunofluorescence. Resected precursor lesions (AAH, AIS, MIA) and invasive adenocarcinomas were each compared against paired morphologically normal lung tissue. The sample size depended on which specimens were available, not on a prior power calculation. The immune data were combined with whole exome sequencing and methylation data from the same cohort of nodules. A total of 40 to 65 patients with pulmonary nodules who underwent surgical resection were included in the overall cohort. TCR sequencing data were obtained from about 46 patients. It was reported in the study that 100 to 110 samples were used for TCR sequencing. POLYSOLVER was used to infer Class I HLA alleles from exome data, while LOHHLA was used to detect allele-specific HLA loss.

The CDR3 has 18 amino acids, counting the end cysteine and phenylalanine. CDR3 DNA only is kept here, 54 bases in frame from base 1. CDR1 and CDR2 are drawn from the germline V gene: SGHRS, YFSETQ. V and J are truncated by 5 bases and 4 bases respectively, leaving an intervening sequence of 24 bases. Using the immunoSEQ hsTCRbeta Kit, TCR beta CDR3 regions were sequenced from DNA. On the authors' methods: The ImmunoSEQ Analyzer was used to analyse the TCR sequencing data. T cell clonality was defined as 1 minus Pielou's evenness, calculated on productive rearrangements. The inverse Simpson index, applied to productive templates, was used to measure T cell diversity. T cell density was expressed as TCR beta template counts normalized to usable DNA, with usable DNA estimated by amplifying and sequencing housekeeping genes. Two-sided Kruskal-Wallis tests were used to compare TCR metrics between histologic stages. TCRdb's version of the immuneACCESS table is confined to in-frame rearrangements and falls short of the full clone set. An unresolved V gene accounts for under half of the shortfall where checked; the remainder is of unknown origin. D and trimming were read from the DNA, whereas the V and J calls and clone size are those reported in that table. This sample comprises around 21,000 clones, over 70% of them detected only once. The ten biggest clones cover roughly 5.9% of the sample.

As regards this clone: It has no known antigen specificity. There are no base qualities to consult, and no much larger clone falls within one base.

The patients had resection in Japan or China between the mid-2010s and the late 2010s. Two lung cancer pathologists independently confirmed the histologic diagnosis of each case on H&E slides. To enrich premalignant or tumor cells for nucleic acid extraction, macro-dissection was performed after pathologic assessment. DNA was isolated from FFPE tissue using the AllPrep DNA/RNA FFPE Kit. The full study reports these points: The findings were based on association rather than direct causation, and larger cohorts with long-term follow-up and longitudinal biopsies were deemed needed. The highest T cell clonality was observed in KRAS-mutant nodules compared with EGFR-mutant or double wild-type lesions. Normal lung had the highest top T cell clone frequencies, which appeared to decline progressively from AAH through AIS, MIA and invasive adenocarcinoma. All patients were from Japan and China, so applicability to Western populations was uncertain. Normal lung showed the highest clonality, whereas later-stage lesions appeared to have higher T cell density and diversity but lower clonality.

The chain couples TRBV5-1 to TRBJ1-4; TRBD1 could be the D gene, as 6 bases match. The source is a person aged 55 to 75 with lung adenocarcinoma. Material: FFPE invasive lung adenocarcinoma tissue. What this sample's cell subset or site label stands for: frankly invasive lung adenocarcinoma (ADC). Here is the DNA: TGCGCCAGCAGATCAACTCCTGGGGGCTCAGCCTTTAATGAAAAACTGTTTTTT. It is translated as CASRSTPGGSAFNEKLFF.